This T cell receptor (beta chain) was profiled in a study of blood T cell repertoires in COVID-19. Study-level information: The United States, Italy and Spain provided the acute and convalescent COVID-19 samples.

Patients of the Seattle cohort, enrolled during active infection, were followed longitudinally. Per the study methods: Amplified reference gene primers provided the basis for estimating nucleated cell counts. Only in-frame clones appear in the TCRdb table, and some are missing; sequencing was by immunoSEQ multiplex PCR. V, J and clone size were drawn from that table, and D and trimming were deduced from the DNA. In the table there are about 310,000 clones, 85% to 90% of which are singletons. The CDR3 is made up of 13 amino acids. Trimming at V came to 4 bases and at J to 14 bases, leaving 5 bases not matched to a gene. CDR1 and CDR2 (germline): SGHDT, YYEEEE.

V gene TRBV5-6 combines with J gene TRBJ2-1; the match to TRBD2 covers 14 bases. The sequencing sample was made of peripheral blood. This TCR came from a woman aged 25 to 39 with COVID-19, enrolled during active disease. CDR3: CASSLGLAGEKFF. CDR3 coding DNA: TGTGCCAGCAGCCTGGGACTAGCGGGAGAAAAGTTCTTC.